These T cell receptor beta chains were read from a single sample in a study of blood T cell repertoires in COVID-19. Profiled with immunoSEQ multiplex PCR; TCRdb holds only in-frame clones, not every one. The data contain approximately 330,000 clones, about 91% of them singletons. The sequenced sample consisted of peripheral blood. These receptors were taken from a man aged 25 to 40 with COVID-19, enrolled during active disease. CDR3s include the opening cysteine and the closing phenylalanine or tryptophan. A D gene is named only where the DNA matches it firmly. Clone size, where shown, is once, few, many, or a class for clones that have expanded.

d_gene,v_gene,abundance,j_gene,CDR3aa,CDR3nt
NA,TRBV24-1,once,TRBJ2-5,CATSDITGPGETQYF,TGTGCCACCAGTGACATTACCGGGCCAGGGGAGACCCAGTACTTC
TRBD2,TRBV19,NA,TRBJ2-1,CASRRAGDPNEQFF,TGTGCCAGTAGACGAGCGGGAGACCCCAATGAGCAGTTCTTC
NA,TRBV7-2,NA,TRBJ2-6,CASSPFTGANVLTF,TGTGCCAGCTCCCCCTTTACTGGGGCCAACGTCCTGACTTTC
TRBD2,TRBV19,NA,TRBJ2-7,CASRPGTSGNHEQYF,TGTGCCAGTAGACCCGGGACTAGCGGGAACCACGAGCAGTACTTC
NA,TRBV18,once,TRBJ1-1,CASSPELNTEAFF,TGTGCCAGCTCACCTGAGTTGAACACTGAAGCTTTCTTT
NA,TRBV14,NA,TRBJ1-5,CASSQGAAPPQHF,TGTGCCAGCAGCCAAGGCGCCGCGCCGCCCCAGCATTTT
NA,TRBV6-2/TRBV6-3,NA,TRBJ1-1,CASSFFTEAFF,TGTGCCAGCAGTTTCTTTACTGAAGCTTTCTTT
TRBD2,TRBV7-2,NA,TRBJ2-1,CASSSGLAVQYNEQFF,TGTGCCAGCAGCTCCGGACTAGCGGTTCAATACAATGAGCAGTTCTTC
TRBD1,TRBV28,NA,TRBJ1-4,CASSSTGGANEKLFF,TGTGCCAGCAGTTCGACAGGGGGAGCTAATGAAAAACTGTTTTTT
TRBD1,TRBV11-2,NA,TRBJ2-1,CASSFVQGVYEQFF,TGTGCCAGCAGCTTCGTACAGGGGGTATATGAGCAGTTCTTC
NA,TRBV7-2,NA,TRBJ2-7,CASTSVETETYEQYF,TGTGCCAGCACCTCAGTGGAGACGGAAACCTACGAGCAGTACTTC
TRBD1,TRBV28,few,TRBJ1-3,CASLDRAGNTIYF,TGTGCCAGCCTGGACAGGGCTGGAAACACCATATATTTT
TRBD1,TRBV28,NA,TRBJ2-1,CASSLQGTYNEQFF,TGTGCCAGCAGCTTACAGGGGACCTACAATGAGCAGTTCTTC
NA,TRBV19,NA,TRBJ2-7,CASSILGQSSYEQYF,TGTGCCAGTAGTATACTAGGACAGAGCTCCTACGAGCAGTACTTC
NA,TRBV5-6,NA,TRBJ2-7,CASSLVAPVDYEQYF,TGTGCCAGCAGCTTGGTAGCCCCCGTGGACTACGAGCAGTACTTC
TRBD2,TRBV5-1,NA,TRBJ2-3,CASSPNGGSEDTQYF,TGCGCCAGCAGCCCTAATGGCGGGAGTGAGGATACGCAGTATTTT
NA,TRBV5-1,few,TRBJ1-2,CASSQDTNNYGYTF,TGCGCCAGCAGCCAGGACACTAATAACTATGGCTACACCTTC
TRBD2,TRBV6-5,NA,TRBJ2-5,CASGSHSGYQETQYF,TGTGCCAGCGGGTCCCATAGCGGGTACCAAGAGACCCAGTACTTC
NA,TRBV28,few,TRBJ1-2,CASSPRFNYGYTF,TGTGCCAGCAGTCCACGGTTTAACTATGGCTACACCTTC
NA,TRBV28,once,TRBJ2-3,CASSPGRSTGTDTQYF,TGTGCCAGCAGCCCAGGGCGCTCCACGGGCACAGATACGCAGTATTTT
NA,TRBV6-5,NA,TRBJ1-6,CASSYSGGDLPPLHF,TGTGCCAGCAGTTACTCTGGGGGGGACCTCCCTCCCCTCCACTTT
TRBD1,TRBV25-1,NA,TRBJ2-1,CASSRQGPPGNEQFF,TGTGCCAGCAGTAGACAGGGACCCCCCGGCAATGAGCAGTTCTTC
NA,TRBV28,once,TRBJ2-3,CASSSVESTDTQYF,TGTGCCAGCAGTTCCGTCGAGAGCACAGATACGCAGTATTTT
TRBD1,TRBV5-1,NA,TRBJ1-1,CASSFDRGVEAFF,TGCGCCAGCAGCTTTGACAGGGGGGTTGAAGCTTTCTTT
NA,TRBV29-1,NA,TRBJ1-1,CSVLTTGTEAFF,TGCAGCGTTTTAACGACAGGAACTGAAGCTTTCTTT